These T cell receptor beta chains were read from a single sample in a study of PD-1 blockade in classical Hodgkin lymphoma. Only in-frame clones appear in the TCRdb table, and some are missing; sequencing was by immunoSEQ multiplex PCR. The table includes about 97,000 clones, around 80% detected once. Source: peripheral blood mononuclear cells (PBMCs), taken at baseline. The receptors come from a human donor with classical Hodgkin lymphoma. Both conserved end residues are part of each CDR3. D genes are given only for firm matches. Size is omitted from some rows. Given values are once, few, many or a class for expanded clones.

cdr3_nt	cdr3_aa	v_call	clone_size	j_call	d_call
TGTGCCATCAGTGATTTTCAGGGGTTAGAGACCCAGTACTTC	CAISDFQGLETQYF	TRBV10-3	-	TRBJ2-5	-
TGTGCCAGCAGCACCGAGGGGGCCCCATCCTACGAGCAGTACTTC	CASSTEGAPSYEQYF	TRBV9	-	TRBJ2-7	TRBD1
TGTGCCAGCAGTTTAATGGGACTAGCGGGTATAGAGACCCAGTACTTC	CASSLMGLAGIETQYF	TRBV27	-	TRBJ2-5	TRBD2
TGTGCCAGCAGCTCGGGCAGATCGGGACTAGCGGGCCCGAGAGAGCAGTACTTC	CASSSGRSGLAGPREQYF	TRBV7-6	-	TRBJ2-7	TRBD2
TGTGCCAGCAGTGAGGACAGCTCCGAGCAGTACTTC	CASSEDSSEQYF	TRBV6-1	few	TRBJ2-7	-
TGTGCCAGCAGCCGACAGGTGAGCGAGCAGTACTTC	CASSRQVSEQYF	TRBV28	-	TRBJ2-7	-
TGTGCCAGCTCCAACGGGGGGCGATTCGAGCAGTACTTC	CASSNGGRFEQYF	TRBV9	-	TRBJ2-7	-
TGTGCCAGCAGCGTAGGCGTGTACAGGGGCCAAGAGACCCAGTACTTC	CASSVGVYRGQETQYF	TRBV9	-	TRBJ2-5	TRBD1
TGTGCCAGCAGTATCACTAGCCCCGGGGAGCTGTTTTTT	CASSITSPGELFF	TRBV27	-	TRBJ2-2	-
TGTGCCATCAGTGAGTCGACAGGCCTGGGAGCTTTCTTT	CAISESTGLGAFF	TRBV10-3	-	TRBJ1-1	-
TGCGCCAGCCGAGGGGACCAAAACTCCTACAATGAGCAGTTCTTC	CASRGDQNSYNEQFF	TRBV5-1	once	TRBJ2-1	-
TGTGCCAGCAGCTTAACCCAGGGAACCTACGAGCAGTACTTC	CASSLTQGTYEQYF	TRBV7-7	once	TRBJ2-7	-
TGTGCCAGCAGTTATCCCGGGACAGGGAACCCCTACGAGCAGTACTTC	CASSYPGTGNPYEQYF	TRBV2	-	TRBJ2-7	TRBD1
TGCGCCAGCAGCCAAGATTTAACTAGCGGGCCTAGCACAGATACGCAGTATTTT	CASSQDLTSGPSTDTQYF	TRBV4-3	-	TRBJ2-3	TRBD2